This T cell receptor beta chain was sequenced for a study of glioma-infiltrating T cells after dendritic cell vaccination. CDR3 length: 14 amino acids. V was clipped by 3 bases and J by 8 bases, with 16 bases between them. In germline, CDR1 is LNHDA, CDR2 SQIVND (reference sequence). Produced via immunoSEQ multiplex PCR; TCRdb's table is partial and in-frame only. The sample has about 90,000 clones, more than 75% seen once. The material sequenced was blood, taken before dendritic cell vaccination. The genes are TRBV19 and TRBJ1-2; D is unclear. The TCR comes from a human donor with glioblastoma. Here the CDR3 reads CASSMANVKTGYTF. The CDR3 nucleotides read TGTGCCAGTAGTATGGCCAATGTTAAAACGGGCTACACCTTC.